This T cell receptor beta chain was observed in a study of blood T cell repertoires in COVID-19. Study as a whole: Two negative PCRs, clearance, or symptom resolution were required of recovered Cohort 3 donors. In each case, the material was cDNA or gDNA derived from T cells, B-cell-depleted T cells, or PBMCs. Whether acute or convalescent, the COVID-19 samples came from the United States, Italy and Spain.

The CDR3 loop spans 13 amino acids. The germline V gene encodes CDR1 KGHDR and CDR2 SFDVKD. V was trimmed by 7 bases and J by 1 base, leaving 6 bases between them. Measured with immunoSEQ multiplex PCR; TCRdb has only the in-frame clones, and not every one. The sample contains 200,000 to 250,000 clones, 86% of which appear only once. Participants' own reports of clinical history determined their cohort assignment. The TCR sequence derives from a woman aged 45-65 years in a cohort exposed to, infected with or recovered from COVID-19 (not recorded which). Sequencing input: PBMCs or T cells enriched from blood (not recorded which). V gene TRBV24-1 combines with J gene TRBJ2-2; D call uncertain. CDR3 region: CATRRQNTGELFF. The CDR3, as DNA: TGTGCCACCAGACGACAGAACACCGGGGAGCTGTTTTTT.